Listed below are T cell receptor beta chains from one sample, sequenced in a study of T cells after posttransplantation cyclophosphamide. TCRdb's copy holds only in-frame clones and misses some; the assay was immunoSEQ multiplex PCR. The sample contains tens of thousands of clones, roughly nine tenths of which appear only once. Source material: PBMCs. These TCRs come from a woman in her forties or fifties in good health and a related stem cell transplant donor. CDR3s include the opening cysteine and the closing phenylalanine or tryptophan. Each record gives: clone size, J gene, V gene, D gene, CDR3 protein, CDR3 DNA. A D gene is named only where the DNA matches it firmly. Size tells how often a clone was seen (once, few, many) or the class of an expanded clone, and some rows leave it out.

clone size: NA; J gene: TRBJ1-1; V gene: TRBV5-1; D gene: NA; CDR3 protein: CASSLTGNTEAFF; CDR3 DNA: TGCGCCAGCAGCTTGACAGGGAACACTGAAGCTTTCTTT
clone size: NA; J gene: TRBJ1-5; V gene: TRBV6-1; D gene: NA; CDR3 protein: CASRPGGDNQPQHF; CDR3 DNA: TGTGCCAGCAGGCCCGGGGGGGATAATCAGCCCCAGCATTTT
clone size: NA; J gene: TRBJ1-5; V gene: TRBV21-1; D gene: NA; CDR3 protein: CASSGTGDQPQHF; CDR3 DNA: TGTGCCAGCAGCGGGACAGGGGACCAGCCCCAGCATTTT
clone size: NA; J gene: TRBJ2-7; V gene: TRBV13; D gene: NA; CDR3 protein: CASSLGTGYEQYF; CDR3 DNA: TGTGCCAGCAGCTTAGGGACAGGATACGAGCAGTACTTC
clone size: once; J gene: TRBJ1-6; V gene: TRBV2; D gene: TRBD1; CDR3 protein: CASSESLTGAINSPLHF; CDR3 DNA: TGTGCCAGCAGTGAATCCTTGACAGGGGCTATTAATTCCCCCCTCCACTTT
clone size: NA; J gene: TRBJ2-1; V gene: TRBV19; D gene: TRBD2; CDR3 protein: CASTLAGGPSYNEQFF; CDR3 DNA: TGTGCCAGTACCCTAGCGGGGGGGCCCTCCTACAATGAGCAGTTCTTC
clone size: once; J gene: TRBJ2-3; V gene: TRBV19; D gene: TRBD2; CDR3 protein: CASSISGVTDTQYF; CDR3 DNA: TGTGCCAGTAGTATTAGCGGGGTCACAGATACGCAGTATTTT
clone size: NA; J gene: TRBJ2-5; V gene: TRBV15; D gene: NA; CDR3 protein: CATSRSPLETQYF; CDR3 DNA: TGTGCCACCAGCAGATCCCCCTTGGAGACCCAGTACTTC
clone size: NA; J gene: TRBJ2-3; V gene: TRBV30; D gene: TRBD2; CDR3 protein: CACTSGKSTDTQYF; CDR3 DNA: TGTGCCTGTACGAGCGGGAAGAGCACAGATACGCAGTATTTT
clone size: NA; J gene: TRBJ1-1; V gene: TRBV6-1; D gene: NA; CDR3 protein: CASSIRRETEAFF; CDR3 DNA: TGTGCCAGCAGCATTCGCCGGGAGACTGAAGCTTTCTTT
clone size: NA; J gene: TRBJ2-7; V gene: TRBV27; D gene: NA; CDR3 protein: CASSRRDSYEQYF; CDR3 DNA: TGTGCCAGCAGCCGCAGGGACTCCTACGAGCAGTACTTC
clone size: NA; J gene: TRBJ2-3; V gene: TRBV5-1; D gene: TRBD2; CDR3 protein: CASRVLAGGRRDTQYF; CDR3 DNA: TGCGCCAGCAGAGTGCTAGCGGGAGGTAGGAGGGATACGCAGTATTTT